The T cell receptor beta chain under discussion was sequenced for a study of blood T cell repertoires in COVID-19. Whole-study context: Italy, Spain and the United States were the sources of the convalescent and acute COVID-19 samples. T cells, B-cell-depleted T cells, or PBMCs provided the cDNA or gDNA that served as material.

Study processing details: Amplification with reference gene primers provided the estimates of nucleated cell counts. The protocol was immunoSEQ multiplex PCR, while the TCRdb copy is restricted to in-frame clones and leaves out a portion. That table supplies the V and J calls and clone size; D and trimming were determined from the DNA. The sample gives fewer than 200,000 clones, 80% to 90% of which show up once; around 5% is in the top ten. The V gene lost 5 bases and the J gene lost 4 bases, with 14 bases spanning the gap. The germline V gene encodes CDR1 LGHDT and CDR2 YNNKEL (reference sequence). This CDR3 spans 14 amino acids. Seattle patients were enrolled while actively infected and followed longitudinally.

This clonotype originated in a woman aged 50 to 60 with COVID-19, enrolled during active disease. J is TRBJ1-2 and V is TRBV3-1 (or the pseudogene TRBV3-2); a weak D match, TRBD1 (6 bases). The sample taken for sequencing was peripheral blood. CDR3 residues: CASSTSAGVYGYTF. In nucleotides, the CDR3 is TGTGCCAGCAGCACCTCCGCAGGGGTCTATGGCTACACCTTC.